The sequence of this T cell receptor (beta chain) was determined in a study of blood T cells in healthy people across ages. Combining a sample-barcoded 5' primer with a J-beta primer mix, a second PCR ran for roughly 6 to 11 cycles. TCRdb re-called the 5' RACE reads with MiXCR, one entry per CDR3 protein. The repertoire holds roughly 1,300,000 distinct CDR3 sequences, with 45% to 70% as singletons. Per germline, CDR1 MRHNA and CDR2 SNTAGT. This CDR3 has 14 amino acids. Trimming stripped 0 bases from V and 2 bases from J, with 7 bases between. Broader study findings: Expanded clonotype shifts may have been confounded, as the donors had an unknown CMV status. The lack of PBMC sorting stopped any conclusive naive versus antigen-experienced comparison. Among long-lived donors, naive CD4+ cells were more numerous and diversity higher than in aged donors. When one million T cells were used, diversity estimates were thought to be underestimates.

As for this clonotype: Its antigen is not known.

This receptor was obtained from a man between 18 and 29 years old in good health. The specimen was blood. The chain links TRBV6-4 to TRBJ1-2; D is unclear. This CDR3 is CASSDSGMNYGYTF. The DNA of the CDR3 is TGTGCCAGCAGTGACTCGGGGATGAACTATGGCTACACCTTC.